This T cell receptor beta chain was observed in a study of siplizumab effects on memory and regulatory T cells. Study-wide findings and caveats: Versus over 25% in controls, the mappable alloreactive CD4+ clones averaged nearly 70% Treg-derived with siplizumab.

Here immunoSEQ multiplex PCR was the method, and the copy in TCRdb shows in-frame clones only, minus some. The sample lists approximately 20,000 clones; roughly two fifths were seen once. The CDR3 is 14 residues long. The V and J ends lost 9 bases and 2 bases respectively, with 11 bases between them. Germline V gives CDR1 MNHNY, CDR2 SVGAGI (reference sequence). Points on this clone: Antigen specificity is unknown.

A roughly 6-day coculture at 37°C was performed with the mixed lymphocyte reaction cells. The source material was CFSE-low (dividing) CD4+ T cells sorted from an allogeneic mixed lymphocyte reaction. The chain joins TRBV6-6 to TRBJ2-6; D perhaps matches TRBD2 (7 bases). This clonotype was obtained from a human donor in good health; the cells came from an allogeneic mixed lymphocyte reaction. Some clones in this sample may be carry-over from other donors' samples. CDR3 residues: CASAGATGANVLTF. CDR3 DNA sequence: TGTGCCAGTGCGGGGGCCACTGGGGCCAACGTCCTGACTTTC.